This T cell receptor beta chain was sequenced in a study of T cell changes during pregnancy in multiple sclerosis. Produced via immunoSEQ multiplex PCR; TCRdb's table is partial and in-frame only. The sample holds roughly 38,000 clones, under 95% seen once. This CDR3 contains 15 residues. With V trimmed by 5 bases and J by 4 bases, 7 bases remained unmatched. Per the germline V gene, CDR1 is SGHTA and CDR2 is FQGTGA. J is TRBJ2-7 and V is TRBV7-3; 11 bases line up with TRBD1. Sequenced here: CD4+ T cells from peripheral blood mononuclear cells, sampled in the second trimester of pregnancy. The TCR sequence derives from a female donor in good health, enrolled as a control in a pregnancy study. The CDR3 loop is CASSLRGQGDYEQYF. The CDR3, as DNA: TGTGCCAGCAGCCTCCGGGGACAGGGGGATTACGAGCAGTACTTC.